These 12 T cell receptor beta chains were all obtained from the same sample, sequenced in a study of shared clonotypes between healthy human individuals. This table comes from immunoSEQ multiplex PCR, and its TCRdb copy is limited to in-frame clones, with some not included. This sample carries hundreds of thousands of clones, 96% of them seen once, and the ten largest clones take roughly 0.23%. Positive CCR7 selection of CD45RO-negative cells yielded the naive CD8 cells, and terminally differentiated effector memory CD45RA+ cells were excluded. The sequencing input was naive CD8+ T cells sorted from blood. The receptors shown here come from a man younger than 40 in good health.

The CDR3 region has the DNA TGCAGCGGTCAATTCCGGGGGACCCAGCATTTT. Translating it yields CSGQFRGTQHF. The chain is built from TRBV29-1 and TRBJ1-5, with D possibly matching TRBD1 (5 bases). CDR3 length: 11 amino acids. V lost 7 bases to trimming and J lost 11 bases, with 15 bases between them. Germline assignment: CDR1 SQVTM and CDR2 ANQGSEA. The entire variable domain, with the rest obtained from reference TRBV29-1 and TRBJ1-5, is as follows: SAVISQKPSRDICQRGTSLTIQCQVDSQVTMMFWYRQQPGQSLTLIATANQGSEATYESGFVIDKFPISRPNLTFSTLTVSNMSPEDSSIYLCSGQFRGTQHFGDGTRLSIL.

This clone has only one observation. The CDR3 nucleotides are TGTGCCAGCAGCCAATACGGGGCAGGGCAGTACTACGAGCAGTACTTC. It specifies CASSQYGAGQYYEQYF. The chain carries TRBV7-2 and TRBJ2-7, with D tentatively TRBD1 or TRBD2 (5 bases each). Trimming cost V 5 bases and J 3 bases, with 20 bases left between them. The CDR3 spans 16 residues. Germline values: CDR1 SGHTA, CDR2 FQGNSA.

This clone was observed once. The chain employs TRBV28 and TRBJ2-7; a possible D gene is TRBD2 (6 bases). This CDR3 has 17 residues. The germline CDR1 and CDR2 sequences are MDHEN and SYDVKM. The germline V and J ends were trimmed by 4 bases and 3 bases, with 22 bases remaining between them. This CDR3 reads CASSSLYPVGLIYEQYF. As DNA, the CDR3 is TGTGCCAGCAGTTCATTATACCCCGTGGGACTTATCTACGAGCAGTACTTC. Complete variable domain (other parts from reference TRBV28 and TRBJ2-7): DVKVTQSSRYLVKRTGEKVFLECVQDMDHENMFWYRQDPGLGLRLIYFSYDVKMKEKGDIPEGYSVSREKKERFSLILESASTNQTSMYLCASSSLYPVGLIYEQYFGPGTRLTVT.

The rearrangement joins TRBV25-1 to TRBJ1-1; tentatively, D is TRBD1 (5 bases). Germline CDR1 is MGHDK and CDR2 is SYGVNS. The CDR3 totals 13 residues. V was pared by 8 bases and J by 2 bases, with 12 bases between. CDR3 region: CASATGDNTEAFF. CDR3 bases: TGTGCCAGCGCTACAGGAGACAACACTGAAGCTTTCTTT.

The chain uses TRBV27 and TRBJ2-7, with D unresolved. The CDR3 is 12 residues long. CDR1 is MNHEY, CDR2 SMNVEV, per germline (reference sequence). With 6 bases removed from V and 8 bases from J, the gap between germline ends came to 14 bases. The CDR3 coding sequence is TGTGCCAGCAGCTCTCCCCGGCGCCAGCAGTACTTC. Translated: CASSSPRRQQYF.

The rearrangement uses TRBV13 and TRBJ2-7, with 8 bases that match TRBD2. This CDR3 spans 13 amino acids. Losses at the gene ends were 2 bases for V and 7 bases for J; bases not matched to a gene: 4. The germline CDR1 and CDR2 sequences are PRHDT and FYEKMQ (reference sequence). This CDR3 is CASSLKGGREQYF. The CDR3 region has the DNA TGTGCCAGCAGCTTAAAGGGCGGGAGGGAGCAGTACTTC.

This chain links TRBV11-2 with TRBJ2-3; TRBD1 agrees at 10 bases. J lost 3 bases, V lost 1 base, and 10 bases had no gene match. This CDR3 has 18 amino acids. CDR1 and CDR2 (germline): SGHAT, FQNNGV. The CDR3 region is CASSLGRMTGGGTDTQYF. In nucleotides, the CDR3 is TGTGCCAGCAGCTTAGGCCGAATGACAGGGGGCGGGACAGATACGCAGTATTTT.

This chain connects TRBV10-1 to TRBJ2-3; weak D call: TRBD2 (5 bases). The germline CDR1 and CDR2 sequences are WNHNN and SYGVQD (reference sequence). The CDR3 covers 15 residues. V lost 5 bases and J 1 base, leaving 13 bases between the germline ends. The CDR3 loop is CASSHSGTGTDTQYF. The CDR3 bases are TGCGCCAGCAGTCATTCGGGAACAGGCACAGATACGCAGTATTTT.

This chain joins TRBV27 and TRBJ1-4; TRBD1 is a possible D gene (6 bases). Per the germline V gene, CDR1 is MNHEY and CDR2 is SMNVEV (reference sequence). This CDR3 contains 15 residues. V lost 6 bases and J lost 3, with 14 bases in between. The CDR3 here is CASREQGMANEKLFF. In DNA form, the CDR3 reads TGTGCCAGCAGAGAGCAGGGGATGGCTAATGAAAAACTGTTTTTT.

This chain uses TRBV9 with TRBJ2-7, with D possibly being TRBD1 (6 bases). Trimming left V 4 bases short and J 3 bases short, with 11 bases between. CDR1 is SGDLS, CDR2 YYNGEE, per germline. The length of the CDR3 is 13 residues. The CDR3 DNA sequence: TGTGCCAGCAGCCCCGGACAGAACTACGAGCAGTACTTC. Amino acid sequence: CASSPGQNYEQYF.

About this clone itself: The same CDR3 arises from other DNA sequences in this sample as well. The chain recombines TRBV7-3 with TRBJ2-3; 11 bases map to TRBD2. Trimming took 2 bases from V and 5 from J; bases not matched to a gene: 3. CDR1 is SGHTA, CDR2 FQGTGA, per germline. This CDR3 is built from 15 residues. The CDR3 region is CASSLLAGGLDTQYF. The CDR3, as DNA: TGTGCCAGCAGCTTATTAGCGGGAGGGCTAGATACGCAGTATTTT.

The table lists this clone with a count of one. The V call is TRBV9, the J call TRBJ2-5; D gene ambiguous. Trimming pared 3 bases from V and 1 base from J, leaving 4 bases between. The germline V gene has CDR1 SGDLS and CDR2 YYNGEE. This CDR3 is 12 amino acids long. CDR3 in amino acids: CASSGAQETQYF. The CDR3 region has the DNA TGTGCCAGCAGCGGCGCCCAAGAGACCCAGTACTTC. Drawing the rest from reference TRBV9 and TRBJ2-5, the complete variable domain is DSGVTQTPKHLITATGQRVTLRCSPRSGDLSVYWYQQSLDQGLQFLIQYYNGEERAKGNILERFSAQQFPDLHSELNLSSLELGDSALYFCASSGAQETQYFGPGTRLLVL.